This passage covers 18 T cell receptor beta chains from one sample sequenced in a study of OX40 agonist ivuxolimab in advanced cancers. TCRdb's copy holds only in-frame clones and misses some; the assay was immunoSEQ multiplex PCR. The sample includes roughly 64,000 clones, around four fifths of them seen just once. The sequenced sample was CD4+ or CD8+ T cells sorted from blood, obtained in a trial of the OX40 agonist ivuxolimab. Receptor source: an adult with an advanced solid tumor such as melanoma, head and neck, liver or kidney cancer.

This rearrangement joins TRBV29-1 to TRBJ2-7; D is tentatively TRBD1 or TRBD2 (5 bases each). This CDR3 spans 13 amino acids. Germline V lookup: CDR1 SQVTM, CDR2 ANQGSEA. V was trimmed by 7 bases and J by 4 bases, leaving 17 bases between them. The DNA for the CDR3 is TGCAGCGCTTCCCTAGGGGCGGGTTACGAGCAGTACTTC. It translates to CSASLGAGYEQYF.

The V call is TRBV9, the J call TRBJ1-6; D gene ambiguous. The V and J ends lost 4 bases and 6 bases respectively, with 17 bases between them. Germline-derived CDR1 and CDR2 are SGDLS and YYNGEE. CDR3 length: 16 residues. CDR3 loop: CASSLDGGSANSPLHF. CDR3 sequence (DNA): TGTGCCAGCAGCCTCGACGGAGGGAGTGCTAATTCACCCCTCCACTTT. Combining the CDR3 with reference TRBV9 and TRBJ1-6 gives the whole variable domain DSGVTQTPKHLITATGQRVTLRCSPRSGDLSVYWYQQSLDQGLQFLIQYYNGEERAKGNILERFSAQQFPDLHSELNLSSLELGDSALYFCASSLDGGSANSPLHFGNGTRLTVT.

The CDR3 DNA is TGCGCCAGCAGTGAGTCGATAGGGCTGGTCGCCGGGGAGCTGTTTTTT. Translated: CASSESIGLVAGELFF. This sequence joins TRBV10-2 and TRBJ2-2; D not resolved. V shed 0 bases and J shed 6 bases, with 14 bases lying between them. The germline V gene encodes CDR1 WSHSY and CDR2 SAAADI. The CDR3 contains 16 residues.

The chain is built from TRBV5-6 and TRBJ2-7; D may be TRBD1 (6 bases). The length of the CDR3 is 15 residues. Trimming shortened V by 0 bases and J by 5 bases, and 15 bases separated the two germline ends. CDR1 is SGHDT, CDR2 YYEEEE, per germline. CDR3 sequence (DNA): TGTGCCAGCAGCTTGGCGCTCACAGGGAGCCACGAGCAGTACTTC. Protein product: CASSLALTGSHEQYF.

The chain recombines TRBV19 with TRBJ1-1; 8 bases agree with TRBD1. CDR3 length: 14 amino acids. The germline V gene has CDR1 LNHDA and CDR2 SQIVND (reference sequence). J was trimmed by 7 bases and V by 5 bases; bases with no gene match: 9. The CDR3 loop is CASSWGQALSEAFF. The CDR3 DNA reads TGTGCCAGTAGTTGGGGACAGGCATTAAGTGAAGCTTTCTTT.

The gene calls are TRBV19 and TRBJ2-3; 9 positions match TRBD2. There are 16 residues in the CDR3. The germline V gene encodes CDR1 LNHDA and CDR2 SQIVND (reference sequence). Germline trimming cut 5 bases from V and 0 bases from J; bases unmatched to any gene: 6. The CDR3 is CASSSWTSVSTDTQYF. The CDR3 nucleotides read TGTGCCAGTAGTTCCTGGACTAGCGTAAGCACAGATACGCAGTATTTT.

The chain links TRBV2 to TRBJ1-1; D is unclear. Trimming pared 5 bases from V and 4 bases from J, leaving 8 bases between. Per germline, CDR1 SNHLY and CDR2 FYNNEI. CDR3 length equals 12 residues. CDR3 nucleotide sequence: TGTGCCAGCAGTTGGGTGTCCACTGAAGCTTTCTTT. Translation gives CASSWVSTEAFF.

The rearrangement links TRBV28 to TRBJ1-3; 8 bases are shared with TRBD1. The CDR3 loop spans 14 amino acids. After removal of 5 bases from V and 5 bases from J, the junction contained 5 bases not matched to a gene. Germline V gene sequence: CDR1 MDHEN, CDR2 SYDVKM. CDR3 amino acids: CASSPWTGRNTIYF. Here the CDR3 DNA reads TGTGCCAGCAGTCCCTGGACAGGGCGAAACACCATATATTTT.

The V call is TRBV6-1, the J call TRBJ1-1; 8 bases line up with TRBD1. V was clipped by 0 bases and J by 6 bases; unmatched bases: 18. Germline V CDR1 and CDR2: MNHNS, SASEGT. The CDR3 runs 19 residues. The CDR3 is CASSEATFGTGLRGPEAFF. The CDR3 DNA reads TGTGCCAGCAGTGAAGCCACTTTTGGGACAGGCCTCAGAGGTCCTGAAGCTTTCTTT.

The rearrangement joins TRBV6-6 to TRBJ2-6; D gene ambiguous. Germline assignment: CDR1 MNHNY and CDR2 SVGAGI (reference sequence). The V and J ends lost 0 bases and 0 bases respectively, with 6 bases between them. The CDR3 is 16 residues long. The CDR3 DNA reads TGTGCCAGCAGTTACTCCCAGTCCTCTGGGGCCAACGTCCTGACTTTC. This codes for CASSYSQSSGANVLTF.

The V call is TRBV21-1, the J call TRBJ1-2; TRBD1 is taken as the D call from the table, unchecked against the DNA. TRBV21-1 is a known pseudogene. The CDR3 contains 15 residues. The CDR3 nucleotides read TGTGCCAGCAGCAAATTCTCGATCAGGGGCTATGGCTACACCTTC. Amino acids: CASSKFSIRGYGYTF.

The chain joins TRBV5-8 to TRBJ1-2, with D possibly matching TRBD1 (5 bases). V was shortened by 5 bases and J by 1 base, with 15 bases between the two germline ends. Germline CDR1 is SGHTS and CDR2 is YDEGEE. The length of the CDR3 is 15 residues. The CDR3 here is CASSLAGTVNYGYTF. CDR3 in DNA: TGTGCCAGCAGTCTTGCCGGGACGGTTAACTATGGCTACACCTTC. Based on the CDR3 plus reference TRBV5-8 and TRBJ1-2, the full variable domain is EAGVTQSPTHLIKTRGQQATLRCSPISGHTSVYWYQQALGLGLQFLLWYDEGEERNRGNFPPRFSGRQFPNYSSELNVNALELEDSALYLCASSLAGTVNYGYTFGSGTRLTVV.

Relative to its sample, this clone is medium-sized. The rearrangement joins TRBV11-3 to TRBJ2-1; 11 bases are shared with TRBD2. This CDR3 is built from 17 residues. The V and J ends lost 1 base and 4 bases, in that order; junction bases with no gene match: 6. CDR1 and CDR2 (germline): SGHNT, YENEEA. This chain's CDR3 is CASSLGVTSGGYNEQFF. The CDR3 coding sequence is TGTGCCAGCAGCTTAGGAGTCACTAGCGGGGGTTACAATGAGCAGTTCTTC.

V is TRBV4-1 and J is TRBJ2-2; possible D gene TRBD2, 5 bases. V was pared by 1 base and J by 6 bases, with 12 bases between. The CDR3 contains 15 residues. From germline, CDR1 is MGHRA and CDR2 YSYEKL. The CDR3, as DNA: TGCGCCAGCAGCCAAGTCGCCGGGGTGGCCGGGGAGCTGTTTTTT. It yields the protein CASSQVAGVAGELFF.

The J gene is TRBJ1-3, the V gene TRBV7-2, with TRBD1 identical over 7 bases. The germline gives CDR1 SGHTA, CDR2 FQGNSA. V gave up 4 bases and J gave up 2 bases; unmatched junction bases: 5. The CDR3 has 15 residues. CDR3 region: CASSYRQGAGNTIYF. The DNA of the CDR3 is TGTGCCAGCAGCTATCGACAGGGCGCTGGAAACACCATATATTTT.

The CDR3, as DNA: TGTGCCAGCAGGGAATCGGAGATTCGGACTGAAGCTTTCTTT. Amino acid sequence: CASRESEIRTEAFF. The chain combines TRBV6-1 with TRBJ1-1, with D unresolved. This CDR3 is 14 amino acids long. V lost 6 bases and J lost 5, with 16 bases in between. Germline CDR1 reads MNHNS; CDR2 reads SASEGT.

The genes are TRBV28 and TRBJ1-5; D not certain. The CDR3 sequence is 14 residues long. Trimming took off 6 bases at V and 3 bases at J, with 12 bases between the two ends. The V gene's germline CDR1 is MDHEN and CDR2 SYDVKM. This CDR3 is CASRPQLFNQPQHF. The CDR3 coding sequence is TGTGCCAGCAGGCCACAGCTATTCAATCAGCCCCAGCATTTT.

This clone was counted only a few times. The V and J genes are TRBV28 and TRBJ1-5; 9 bases are shared with TRBD1. From germline, CDR1 is MDHEN and CDR2 SYDVKM. Trimming took 7 bases from V and 11 from J; bases not matched to a gene: 9. There are 13 residues in the CDR3. The CDR3 region has the DNA TGTGCCAGCACCTCATTTGACAGGGGGTCCCAGCATTTT. This gives the protein CASTSFDRGSQHF.